This T cell receptor beta chain was identified during a study of T cells after posttransplantation cyclophosphamide. Using immunoSEQ multiplex PCR, the repertoire was profiled, and TCRdb retains in-frame clones only, with some absent. The sample includes roughly 16,000 clones, none of them occurring once. This clone showed up many times. Trimming took 3 bases from V and 4 from J, leaving 6 bases between them. The CDR3 is made up of 12 amino acids. Germline lookup yields CDR1 SGHNT and CDR2 YENEEA. Cyclophosphamide on days +3 and +4 followed busulfan-fludarabine conditioning and a marrow graft. The V gene is TRBV11-3, the J gene TRBJ1-2; no clear D. The receptor comes from a female patient under 45 who received an allogeneic stem cell transplant from a related donor, was CMV-positive, and had no GVHD. Some T cells may arise from the graft donor. The source was PBMCs, collected after allogeneic stem cell transplant with posttransplant cyclophosphamide. The CDR3 DNA reads TGTGCCAGCAGCTTTGGAGGCTATGGCTACACCTTC. Translated, it gives CASSFGGYGYTF.